The T cell receptor beta chain under discussion was sequenced for a study of T cell repertoires in cytomegalovirus infection. Study details: HLA-B-restricted CMV epitopes that are well studied were used alongside recently identified HLA-C-restricted ones. Public TCR beta signatures were indicative of both CMV infection and a matching HLA type.

Looked up from germline, CDR1 is SGHVS and CDR2 is FQNEAQ. Trimming shortened V by 1 base and J by 4 bases, and 15 bases separated the two germline ends. The CDR3 is 16 residues long. TCRdb redid the calling of the reads with MiXCR, one entry per CDR3 protein. The sample lists around 900,000 distinct CDR3 sequences; under 40% were seen once. In this sample, this clonotype turned up many times. Its matching antigen is unknown. The chain is built from TRBV7-8 and TRBJ2-3, with unresolved D. Source: cultured CD8+ T cells from PBMCs, taken from culture after CMV antigen stimulation. This TCR came from a human donor in good health (CMV status not recorded). Some clones in this sample may be carry-over from other donors' samples. CDR3 sequence: CASSLGGGSGPDTQYF. The DNA for the CDR3 is TGTGCCAGCAGCTTAGGGGGTGGGTCTGGGCCAGATACGCAGTATTTT.